Described below is a single T cell receptor (beta chain) sequence and its context. Its target is not known. The sample belongs to a study of CD8 T cells in Susac syndrome. Study details: Each patient with Susac syndrome, at the time of blood draw, was therapy-naive, on corticosteroids, or on intravenous immunoglobulin alone.

Peripheral blood CD8+ and CD4+ T cells were profiled by TCR beta sequencing. Patients with Susac syndrome met diagnostic criteria defined recently for definite or probable disease. V was pared by 0 bases and J by 0 bases, with 0 bases of the junction left unmatched. The CDR3 is 15 residues long. The germline gives CDR1 SGHTA, CDR2 FQGTGA. Points from the study as a whole: There was no clonal expansion in the CD4+ T cell repertoires of Susac syndrome.

With random hexamers, about 0.5 to 1 ug RNA was reverse transcribed. TCRdb fed the immunoSEQ multiplex PCR reads into MiXCR, producing one record per CDR3 protein. The sample has roughly 190,000 distinct CDR3 sequences, around 90% seen once. This clonotype originated in a human donor with Susac syndrome. The chain is built from TRBV7-3 and TRBJ2-3; 7 positions agree with TRBD2. Source material: CD4+ T cells from PBMCs. CDR3 residues: CASSLTRESTDTQYF. In DNA form, the CDR3 reads TGTGCCAGCAGCTTAACGCGGGAGAGCACAGATACGCAGTATTTT.